This T cell receptor (beta chain) came from a study of CD8+ T cells in alopecia areata (dated 2018 in TCRdb). Notes on the research overall: Treated patients were enrolled in an open-label pilot trial of oral tofacitinib, 5 to 10 mg twice daily, for moderate-to-severe alopecia areata. Biopsies were taken from tofacitinib-treated patients at baseline and at 4 and 24 weeks of treatment, and a later scalp biopsy was taken in several of the tofacitinib-treated patients. Patients received tofacitinib for 6 to 18 months and were then followed off drug for 6 months to check for delayed response and recurrence. In humans, TCRbeta sequencing was performed on scalp tissue and on sorted CD4+ and CD8+ peripheral blood T cells from healthy controls and from patients with patchy or totalis/universalis alopecia areata. Scalp clonality was compared among normal scalp (n=4), patchy alopecia areata scalp (n=8), and alopecia totalis/universalis scalp (n=8). Amplification of TCRbeta CDR3 regions was done by immunoSEQ multiplex PCR using 35 Vbeta forward primers and 13 Jbeta reverse primers. The study used high-throughput TCRbeta sequencing to examine T cell clonal expansion in alopecia areata, in both the C3H/HeJ mouse model and human patients. In treated patients, disease severity was measured using the SALT score, which gives the percentage of scalp surface area affected. The RNA source kit depended on sample type: the PAXgene miRNA kit for fixed scalp, the miRNeasy kit for PBMCs, and the RNeasy kit for mouse skin.

Taken with the paper, the label for time point translates to: 24 weeks on oral tofacitinib. The treatment or condition label here, explained by the study, means: oral pan-JAK inhibitor, 5-10 mg twice daily. From alopecia areata patients, peripheral blood was collected along with lesional scalp punch biopsies. After PBMCs were isolated by density centrifugation and stained for CD3, CD4 and CD8, a FACSAria was used to sort CD4+ and CD8+ T cells. The junction carries 14 bases between V and J, which are trimmed by 0 bases and 9 bases respectively. The CDR3 has 13 amino acids, counting the end cysteine and phenylalanine. Only the CDR3 region is kept as DNA, spanning 39 bases read in frame from base 1. In the germline V gene (reference sequence), CDR1 corresponds to GTSNPN and CDR2 to SVGIG. The receptor library was made with the immunoSEQ multiplex PCR assay. RNA was extracted from all samples and reverse transcribed into cDNA as template for TCR sequencing. SuperScript III was used for first-strand cDNA synthesis, primed with a 2:1 mix of oligo-dT and random hexamers. A synthetic immune receptor repertoire was used to gauge amplification bias, and whatever bias remained was removed computationally. The study's processing was this. After raw reads were preprocessed to remove errors, the CDR3 was defined following IMGT conventions as running from the conserved cysteine to phenylalanine. Clonality was computed as 1 minus the Shannon entropy, with the entropy normalized by log2 of the number of productive unique TCRs. Whether scalp clones were CD4 or CD8 was inferred by matching scalp TCRbeta sequences against CD4 and CD8 repertoires sorted from blood. In TCRdb, the immuneACCESS table is reduced to in-frame sequences with V and J assigned. These tables do not hold every clone; where another copy was compared, an unresolved V gene accounts for under half, and the others remain unexplained. The V and J calls and clone size come from that table; D and trimming were worked out from the DNA. The sample yields under 350,000 clones; roughly 64% were counted once. The leading ten clones occupy approximately 1.7% of the sample.

Worth noting for this clone: Its recognized antigen is unknown. No base qualities exist here, and no much larger clone lies one base off it.

What the authors observed across the whole study: Resident alphabeta T cells in normal human skin are also sequenced, complicating scalp TCR repertoire analysis, unlike mouse skin dominated by gammadelta T cells. Many expanded lesional clones persisted in scalp and blood during tofacitinib treatment, which may partly explain relapse after stopping treatment. With tofacitinib, both scalp clonality and the number of expanded CD8+ clones among the top 100 scalp clones went down significantly. Because the treated cohort was small and had just a single nonresponder, larger studies are needed to establish links between baseline CD8+ expansion and response. Higher clonality and more expanded CD8+ clones were observed in lesional scalp than in normal scalp, particularly in alopecia totalis/universalis, a finding suggestive of antigenic drive. TCR sequences shared between patients were less clear than in mice, possibly partly because of HLA diversity in the patient population.

The sequence was collected from a human donor with alopecia areata. The material sequenced was CD4+ T cells sorted from blood, taken at week 24, from a patient treated with tofacitinib. This sequence uses TRBV30 and TRBJ2-5; possibly the D gene is TRBD2, per 5 matching bases. The DNA sequence follows: TGTGCCTGGAGTGTGAGGTCACTAGGATCCCAGTACTTC. This sequence encodes CAWSVRSLGSQYF.